The 8 T cell receptor beta chains below all came from one sample that was sequenced in a study of CD8+ T cells in alopecia areata. Treatment noted: oral pan-JAK inhibitor, 5-10 mg twice daily. Following extraction, RNA underwent reverse transcription to cDNA, which served as the sequencing template. The table came from immunoSEQ multiplex PCR; TCRdb's copy has only in-frame clones and leaves some out. The sample lists around 120,000 clones, approximately 60% occurring once. The sample consisted of CD4+ T cells sorted from blood, taken at week 4, from a patient treated with tofacitinib. These receptors were collected from a human donor with alopecia areata.

The chain links TRBV19 to TRBJ2-7; 11 positions agree with TRBD2. The CDR3 extends over 20 amino acids. V trimming: 4 bases; J trimming: 2 bases; junction bases outside the gene matches: 19. Germline V gene lookup returns CDR1 LNHDA and CDR2 SQIVND (reference sequence). The CDR3 nucleotides are TGTGCCAGTAGTAAAAGCGGACAGCGTCTCGCTAGCGGGAGGACCTACGAGCAGTACTTC. It codes for CASSKSGQRLASGRTYEQYF.

J is TRBJ1-1 and V is TRBV25-1; D call uncertain. The CDR3 consists of 13 residues. The V end lost 1 base, the J end lost 7 bases, and 10 bases lay between the germline ends. Germline-derived CDR1 and CDR2 are MGHDK and SYGVNS. CDR3 loop: CASSEFRRSEAFF. The CDR3 DNA is TGTGCCAGCAGTGAATTTCGACGAAGTGAAGCTTTCTTT.

This clone was recorded many times. The chain links TRBV10-3 to TRBJ2-1; 8 bases map to TRBD2. CDR1 is ENHRY and CDR2 is SYGVKD in the germline V gene. The CDR3 runs to 13 residues. V shed 7 bases, J shed 8 bases, and the junction held 7 bases outside the gene matches. For the CDR3, the DNA is TGTGCCATCACCGAAGCGGGGGCACATGAGCAGTTCTTC. Amino acids: CAITEAGAHEQFF.

This rearrangement joins TRBV9 to TRBJ2-5; 7 positions agree with TRBD1. Per the germline V gene, CDR1 is SGDLS and CDR2 is YYNGEE. This CDR3 comprises 16 residues. Germline trimming cut 1 base from V and 3 bases from J; bases unmatched to any gene: 9. The CDR3 sequence is CASSVRPSGGKETQYF. The CDR3 nucleotides read TGTGCCAGCAGCGTAAGGCCCTCAGGGGGAAAAGAGACCCAGTACTTC.

J is TRBJ1-2 and V is TRBV5-4, with 7 positions matching TRBD1. The germline V gene encodes CDR1 SGHNT and CDR2 YYREEE (reference sequence). V dropped 4 bases and J dropped 8; count of bases not matched to a gene: 5. There are 12 residues in the CDR3. CDR3 protein: CASSEQGYGYTF. Here the CDR3 DNA reads TGTGCCAGCAGCGAACAGGGGTACGGCTACACCTTC.

The gene calls are TRBV7-9 and TRBJ2-5; 7 bases map to TRBD2. This CDR3 is 14 amino acids long. J lost 5 bases, V lost 2 bases, and 5 bases had no gene match. CDR1 and CDR2 (germline): SEHNR, FQNEAQ (reference sequence). The chain's CDR3 is CASSLQRDWETQYF. The CDR3 nucleotides are TGTGCCAGCAGCTTACAGCGGGATTGGGAGACCCAGTACTTC. The whole variable domain, remainder taken from reference TRBV7-9 and TRBJ2-5, is DTGVSQNPRHKITKRGQNVTFRCDPISEHNRLYWYRQTLGQGPEFLTYFQNEAQLEKSRLLSDRFSAERPKGSFSTLEIQRTEQGDSAMYLCASSLQRDWETQYFGPGTRLLVL.

This clone has only a few counts. CDR3 region: CASRGTGKNTEAFF. The CDR3 DNA reads as TGTGCCAGCAGGGGGACAGGGAAGAACACTGAAGCTTTCTTT. The V and J genes are TRBV6-5 and TRBJ1-1; TRBD1 matches at 9 bases. V lost 6 bases, J lost 1 base, and 3 bases stayed unmatched. This CDR3 is 14 amino acids long. Germline V gene sequence: CDR1 MNHEY, CDR2 SVGAGI.

The chain has TRBV28 and TRBJ2-1; D is unclear. V shed 8 bases and J shed 1 base, with 6 bases lying between them. The germline V gene encodes CDR1 MDHEN and CDR2 SYDVKM. The CDR3 covers 12 residues. CDR3 DNA sequence: TGTGCCAGCGGTGGATCCTACAATGAGCAGTTCTTC. Its protein is CASGGSYNEQFF. Supplemented by reference TRBV28 and TRBJ2-1, the full variable domain reads DVKVTQSSRYLVKRTGEKVFLECVQDMDHENMFWYRQDPGLGLRLIYFSYDVKMKEKGDIPEGYSVSREKKERFSLILESASTNQTSMYLCASGGSYNEQFFGPGTRLTVL.